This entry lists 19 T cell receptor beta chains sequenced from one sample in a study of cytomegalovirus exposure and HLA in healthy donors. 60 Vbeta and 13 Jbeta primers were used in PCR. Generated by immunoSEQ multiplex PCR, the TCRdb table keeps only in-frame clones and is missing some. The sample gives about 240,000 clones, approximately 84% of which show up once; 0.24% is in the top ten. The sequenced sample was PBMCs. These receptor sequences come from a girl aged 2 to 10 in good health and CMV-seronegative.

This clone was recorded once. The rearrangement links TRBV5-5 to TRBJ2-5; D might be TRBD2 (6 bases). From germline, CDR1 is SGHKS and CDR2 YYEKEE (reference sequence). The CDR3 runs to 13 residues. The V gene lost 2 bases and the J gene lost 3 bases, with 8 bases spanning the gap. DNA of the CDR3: TGTGCCAGCAGCTTCGGAGGGGAAGAGACCCAGTACTTC. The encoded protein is CASSFGGEETQYF.

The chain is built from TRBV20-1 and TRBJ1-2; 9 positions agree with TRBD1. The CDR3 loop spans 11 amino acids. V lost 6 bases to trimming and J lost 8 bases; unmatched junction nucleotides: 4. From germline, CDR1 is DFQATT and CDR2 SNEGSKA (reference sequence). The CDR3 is CSARTGEGYTF. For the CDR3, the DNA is TGCAGTGCCAGGACAGGGGAGGGCTACACCTTC.

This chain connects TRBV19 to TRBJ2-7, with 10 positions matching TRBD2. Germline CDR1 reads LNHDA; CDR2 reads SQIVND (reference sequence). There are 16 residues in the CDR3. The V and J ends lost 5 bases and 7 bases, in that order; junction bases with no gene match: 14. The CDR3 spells CASSPLFLAGVDEQYF. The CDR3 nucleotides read TGTGCCAGTAGTCCCCTCTTCCTAGCGGGAGTGGATGAGCAGTACTTC.

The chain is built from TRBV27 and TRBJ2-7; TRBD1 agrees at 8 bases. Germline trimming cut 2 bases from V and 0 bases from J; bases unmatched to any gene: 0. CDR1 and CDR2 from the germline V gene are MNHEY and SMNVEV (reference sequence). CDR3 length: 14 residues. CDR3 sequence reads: CASSLGQGSYEQYF. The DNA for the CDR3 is TGTGCCAGCAGTTTAGGACAGGGCTCCTACGAGCAGTACTTC.

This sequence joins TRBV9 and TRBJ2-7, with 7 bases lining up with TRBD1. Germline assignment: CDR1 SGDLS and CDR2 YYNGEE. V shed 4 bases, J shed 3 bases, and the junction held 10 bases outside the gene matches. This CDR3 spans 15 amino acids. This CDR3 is CASSPSTGSYYEQYF. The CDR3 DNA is TGTGCCAGCAGCCCTTCGACAGGGTCTTACTACGAGCAGTACTTC.

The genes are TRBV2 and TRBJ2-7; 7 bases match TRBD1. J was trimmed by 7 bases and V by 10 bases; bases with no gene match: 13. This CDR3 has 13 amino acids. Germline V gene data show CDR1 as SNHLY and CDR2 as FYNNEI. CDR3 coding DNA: TGTGCCACCTCGAGACAGGGTGTGTGGGAGCAGTACTTC. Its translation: CATSRQGVWEQYF.

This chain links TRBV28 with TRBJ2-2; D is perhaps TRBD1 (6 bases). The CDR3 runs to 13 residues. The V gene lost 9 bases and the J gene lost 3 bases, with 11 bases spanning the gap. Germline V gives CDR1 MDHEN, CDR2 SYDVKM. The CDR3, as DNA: TGTGCCAGTTCGGACAGCCACACCGGGGAGCTGTTTTTT. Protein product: CASSDSHTGELFF.

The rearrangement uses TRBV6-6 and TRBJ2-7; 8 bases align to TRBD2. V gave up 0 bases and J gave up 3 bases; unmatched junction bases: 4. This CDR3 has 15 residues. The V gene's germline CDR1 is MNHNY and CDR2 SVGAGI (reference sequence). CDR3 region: CASSYSVTSGYEQYF. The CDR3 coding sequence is TGTGCCAGCAGTTACTCGGTCACTAGCGGCTACGAGCAGTACTTC.

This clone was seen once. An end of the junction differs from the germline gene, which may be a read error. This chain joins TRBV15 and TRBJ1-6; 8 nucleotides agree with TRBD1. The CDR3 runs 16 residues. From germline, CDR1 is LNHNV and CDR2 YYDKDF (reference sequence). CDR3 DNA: TGTGCCACCAGCATGCCCGACAGGGGAGGTAATTCACACCTCCACTTT. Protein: CATSMPDRGGNSHLHF.

CDR3 coding DNA: TGTGCCAGCAAGTTCAGGGACAGCTTGTTCTACGAGCAGTACTTC. This translates into CASKFRDSLFYEQYF. The chain couples TRBV7-3 to TRBJ2-7; 7 bases agree with TRBD1. Per the germline V gene, CDR1 is SGHTA and CDR2 is FQGTGA. The V and J ends lost 7 bases and 3 bases, in that order; junction bases with no gene match: 12. This CDR3 region has 15 residues.

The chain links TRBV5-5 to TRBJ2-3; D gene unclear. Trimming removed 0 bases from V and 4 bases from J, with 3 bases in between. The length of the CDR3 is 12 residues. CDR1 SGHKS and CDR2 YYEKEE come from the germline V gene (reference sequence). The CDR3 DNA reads TGTGCCAGCAGCTTGGTCTCAGATACGCAGTATTTT. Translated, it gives CASSLVSDTQYF.

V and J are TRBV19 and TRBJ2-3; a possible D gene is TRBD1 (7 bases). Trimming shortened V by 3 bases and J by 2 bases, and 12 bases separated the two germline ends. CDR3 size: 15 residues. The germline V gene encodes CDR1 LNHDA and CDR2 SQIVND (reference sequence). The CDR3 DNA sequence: TGTGCCAGTAGTATGACAGGGAGGTCCACAGATACGCAGTATTTT. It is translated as CASSMTGRSTDTQYF.

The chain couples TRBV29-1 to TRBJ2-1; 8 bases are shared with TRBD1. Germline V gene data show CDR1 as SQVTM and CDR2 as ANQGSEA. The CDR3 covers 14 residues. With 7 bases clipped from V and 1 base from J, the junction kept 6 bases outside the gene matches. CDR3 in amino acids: CSGYRDRSYNEQFF. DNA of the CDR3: TGCAGCGGGTACCGGGACAGGTCCTACAATGAGCAGTTCTTC.

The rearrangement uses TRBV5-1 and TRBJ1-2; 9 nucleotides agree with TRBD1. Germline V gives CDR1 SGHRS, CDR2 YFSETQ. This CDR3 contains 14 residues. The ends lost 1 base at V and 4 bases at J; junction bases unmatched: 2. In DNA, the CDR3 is TGCGCCAGCAGCTTGACAGGGGGCGTCTATGGCTACACCTTC. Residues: CASSLTGGVYGYTF. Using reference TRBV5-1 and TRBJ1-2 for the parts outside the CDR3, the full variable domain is KAGVTQTPRYLIKTRGQQVTLSCSPISGHRSVSWYQQTPGQGLQFLFEYFSETQRNKGNFPGRFSGRQFSNSRSEMNVSTLELGDSALYLCASSLTGGVYGYTFGSGTRLTVV.

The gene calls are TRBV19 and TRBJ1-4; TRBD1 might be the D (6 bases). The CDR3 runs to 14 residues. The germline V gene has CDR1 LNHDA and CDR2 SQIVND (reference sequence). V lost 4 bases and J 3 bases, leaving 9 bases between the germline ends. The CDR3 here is CASSKTGANEKLFF. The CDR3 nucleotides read TGTGCCAGTAGTAAGACAGGTGCTAATGAAAAACTGTTTTTT. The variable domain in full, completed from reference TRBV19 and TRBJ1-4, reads DGGITQSPKYLFRKEGQNVTLSCEQNLNHDAMYWYRQDPGQGLRLIYYSQIVNDFQKGDIAEGYSVSREKKESFPLTVTSAQKNPTAFYLCASSKTGANEKLFFGSGTQLSVL.

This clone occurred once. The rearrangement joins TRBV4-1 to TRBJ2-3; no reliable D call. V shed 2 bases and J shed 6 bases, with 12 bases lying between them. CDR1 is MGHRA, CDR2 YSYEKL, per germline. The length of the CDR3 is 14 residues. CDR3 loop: CASSQRVTTDTQYF. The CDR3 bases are TGCGCCAGCAGCCAACGCGTTACGACTGATACGCAGTATTTT.

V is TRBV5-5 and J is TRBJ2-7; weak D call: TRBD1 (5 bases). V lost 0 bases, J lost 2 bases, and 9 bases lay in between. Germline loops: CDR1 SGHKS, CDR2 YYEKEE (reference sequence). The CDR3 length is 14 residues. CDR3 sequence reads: CASSLVGATYEQYF. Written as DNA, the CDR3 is TGTGCCAGCAGCTTGGTTGGGGCGACCTACGAGCAGTACTTC. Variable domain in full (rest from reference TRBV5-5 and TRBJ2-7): DAGVTQSPTHLIKTRGQQVTLRCSPISGHKSVSWYQQVLGQGPQFIFQYYEKEERGRGNFPDRFSARQFPNYSSELNVNALLLGDSALYLCASSLVGATYEQYFGPGTRLTVT.

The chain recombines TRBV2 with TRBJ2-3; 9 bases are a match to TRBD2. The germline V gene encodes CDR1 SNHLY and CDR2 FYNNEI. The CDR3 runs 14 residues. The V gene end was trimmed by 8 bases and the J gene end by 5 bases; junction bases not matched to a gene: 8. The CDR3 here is CASLRGGAGDTQYF. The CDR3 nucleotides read TGTGCCAGCCTCCGCGGGGGGGCGGGAGATACGCAGTATTTT.

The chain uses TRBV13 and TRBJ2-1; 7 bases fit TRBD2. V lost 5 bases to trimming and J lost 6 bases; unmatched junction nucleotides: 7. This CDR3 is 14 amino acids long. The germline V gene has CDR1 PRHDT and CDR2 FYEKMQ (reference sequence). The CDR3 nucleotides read TGTGCCAGCAGCCTGCGGGAGTTCCCCAATGAGCAGTTCTTC. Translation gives CASSLREFPNEQFF.